One sample yielded the 20 T cell receptor beta chains listed below, sequenced in a study of cytomegalovirus exposure and HLA in healthy donors. The primer mix had 60 Vbeta and 13 Jbeta primers. The assay was immunoSEQ multiplex PCR, and TCRdb's table has in-frame clones only and misses some. This table holds about 160,000 clones, about 80% found once. Sequencing was performed on PBMCs. These receptors came from a man between 25 and 39 years old in good health and CMV-seronegative.

The chain carries TRBV7-2 and TRBJ1-3; 8 bases line up with TRBD1. V shed 4 bases, J shed 2 bases, and the junction held 7 bases outside the gene matches. Germline assignment: CDR1 SGHTA and CDR2 FQGNSA. This CDR3 spans 16 amino acids. As DNA, the CDR3 is TGTGCCAGCAGCTCTAGCACAGGGGGGGCTGGAAACACCATATATTTT. Translation gives CASSSSTGGAGNTIYF.

The V call is TRBV6-5, the J call TRBJ1-1, with a tentative D call TRBD1 (5 bases). V lost 2 bases and J lost 1, with 8 bases in between. Germline CDR1 reads MNHEY; CDR2 reads SVGAGI. The CDR3 length is 14 residues. CDR3: CASSYPGQNTEAFF. DNA of the CDR3: TGTGCCAGCAGTTACCCCGGACAGAACACTGAAGCTTTCTTT.

V gene TRBV30 combines with J gene TRBJ1-1, with unresolved D. The CDR3 sequence is 15 residues long. V was pared by 0 bases and J by 1 base, with 12 bases between. CDR1 is GTSNPN and CDR2 is SVGIG in the germline V gene (reference sequence). The CDR3 DNA follows: TGTGCCTGGAGTGTAGAGGCATATGGGAACACTGAAGCTTTCTTT. Its protein product is CAWSVEAYGNTEAFF.

The chain carries TRBV5-8 and TRBJ2-5; 9 nucleotides match TRBD2. V shed 3 bases, J shed 7 bases, and the junction held 10 bases outside the gene matches. The CDR3 is made up of 15 amino acids. The germline CDR1 and CDR2 sequences are SGHTS and YDEGEE. As DNA, the CDR3 is TGTGCCAGCAGCTGGAAGCGGGAGGTCGGGGTGACCCAGTACTTC. Protein product: CASSWKREVGVTQYF.

Turning to this clone: Other nucleotide sequences from this sample produce the same CDR3. V usage is TRBV7-3 and J usage is TRBJ1-1, with D possibly being TRBD1 (5 bases). This CDR3 region has 13 residues. Germline V gene lookup returns CDR1 SGHTA and CDR2 FQGTGA. V was pared by 6 bases and J by 2 bases, with 10 bases between. CDR3 protein: CASSGGVNTEAFF. CDR3 DNA: TGTGCCAGCAGTGGGGGGGTCAACACTGAAGCTTTCTTT.

The gene calls are TRBV5-6 and TRBJ1-1; D unclear. Germline CDR1 SGHDT, CDR2 YYEEEE. V dropped 3 bases and J dropped 0 bases, with 12 bases sitting between them. The CDR3 is 15 residues long. The CDR3 loop reads CASSSSNRLNTEAFF. The DNA for the CDR3 is TGTGCCAGCAGCTCTTCTAACCGGTTGAACACTGAAGCTTTCTTT.

The CDR3 DNA is TGCGCCAGCAGCGTGCTAGCGGGGGAAGAGAGCTCCTACAATGAGCAGTTCTTC. This codes for CASSVLAGEESSYNEQFF. The genes are TRBV4-3 and TRBJ2-1; 10 bases map to TRBD2. Germline trimming cut 5 bases from V and 0 bases from J; bases unmatched to any gene: 10. The CDR3 runs to 18 residues. In germline, CDR1 is LGHNA, CDR2 YSLEER.

The J gene is TRBJ2-7, the V gene TRBV6-1, with a weak D call TRBD2 (5 bases). V lost 2 bases to trimming and J lost 3 bases, with 11 bases between them. Looked up from germline, CDR1 is MNHNS and CDR2 is SASEGT. The CDR3 spans 14 residues. Here the CDR3 DNA reads TGTGCCAGCAGTGAACCCTTCCGGGGCTACGAGCAGTACTTC. It is translated as CASSEPFRGYEQYF.

The V gene is TRBV6-4, the J gene TRBJ2-3, with 9 bases lining up with TRBD2. Germline V CDR1 and CDR2: MRHNA, SNTAGT. The CDR3 has 16 amino acids. Trimming at V came to 0 bases and at J to 1 base, leaving 2 bases not matched to a gene. DNA for the CDR3: TGTGCCAGCAGTGACTCGCCTAGCGGGGGCACAGATACGCAGTATTTT. It encodes CASSDSPSGGTDTQYF.

The gene calls are TRBV7-9 and TRBJ1-2; TRBD1 aligns across 8 bases. The ends lost 6 bases at V and 13 bases at J; junction bases unmatched: 4. Germline loops: CDR1 SEHNR, CDR2 FQNEAQ (reference sequence). The CDR3 is 10 amino acids. CDR3 bases: TGTGCCAGCAGTTCAGGGGGCCTCACCTTC. Translating gives CASSSGGLTF.

The chain uses TRBV18 and TRBJ1-4; the D gene is possibly TRBD1 (5 bases). This CDR3 has 16 amino acids. Trimming removed 5 bases at V and 6 bases at J, with 19 bases between. From germline, CDR1 is KGHSH and CDR2 LQKENI. This CDR3 is CASSSNPPRADEKLFF. In nucleotides, the CDR3 is TGTGCCAGCTCATCCAATCCCCCCAGGGCGGATGAAAAACTGTTTTTT.

The chain uses TRBV5-8 and TRBJ1-1; 10 bases align to TRBD1. The CDR3 has 13 residues. V shed 4 bases and J 11 bases; nucleotides not matched to a gene: 8. Germline V lookup: CDR1 SGHTS, CDR2 YDEGEE. The CDR3 DNA sequence: TGTGCCAGCAGCCTTGACAGGGGGCATTTTGCTTTCTTT. Its protein product is CASSLDRGHFAFF.

The V gene is TRBV7-8, the J gene TRBJ2-1; D is perhaps TRBD2 (5 bases). This CDR3 is built from 13 residues. Trimming left V 11 bases short and J 2 bases short, with 13 bases between. CDR1 is SGHVS, CDR2 FQNEAQ, per germline. The chain's CDR3 is CADSRGPYNEQFF. Written as DNA, the CDR3 is TGTGCCGATTCCCGGGGTCCCTACAATGAGCAGTTCTTC.

As for this clone: The junction shows a germline mismatch at one end, possibly a read error. The gene calls are TRBV7-9 and TRBJ1-3; D uncertain. There are 14 residues in the CDR3. Germline V CDR1 and CDR2: SEHNR, FQNEAQ (reference sequence). The CDR3 region has the DNA TGTTCCAGCAGGTTACGGGGCTCTGGAAACACCATATATTTT. This translates into CSSRLRGSGNTIYF.

The chain couples TRBV5-8 to TRBJ1-3, with TRBD1 identical over 7 bases. Germline values: CDR1 SGHTS, CDR2 YDEGEE. Germline trimming cut 4 bases from V and 0 bases from J; bases unmatched to any gene: 7. The CDR3 runs 16 residues. This CDR3 is CASSTGQFSSGNTIYF. In nucleotides, the CDR3 is TGTGCCAGCAGCACGGGACAGTTTTCCTCTGGAAACACCATATATTTT. Full variable domain (outside the CDR3, taken from reference TRBV5-8 and TRBJ1-3): EAGVTQSPTHLIKTRGQQATLRCSPISGHTSVYWYQQALGLGLQFLLWYDEGEERNRGNFPPRFSGRQFPNYSSELNVNALELEDSALYLCASSTGQFSSGNTIYFGEGSWLTVV.

This clone came up a few times. This rearrangement joins TRBV13 to TRBJ2-7; 14 nucleotides match TRBD2. Trimming at V came to 5 bases and at J to 5 bases, leaving 11 bases not matched to a gene. The CDR3 has 17 amino acids. Germline loops: CDR1 PRHDT, CDR2 FYEKMQ (reference sequence). The CDR3 DNA sequence: TGTGCCAGCAGCCACGGGACTAGCGGGAGACGAATCGACGAGCAGTACTTC. Its protein product is CASSHGTSGRRIDEQYF.

The table lists this clone with a count of one. The chain combines TRBV30 with TRBJ1-2; 7 nucleotides line up with TRBD1. The V gene's germline CDR1 is GTSNPN and CDR2 SVGIG (reference sequence). The length of the CDR3 is 15 residues. Trimming at V came to 5 bases and at J to 7 bases, leaving 16 bases not matched to a gene. Written as DNA, the CDR3 is TGTGCCTGGCGAGTCTCAGGGACAGTGGGAGTTGGCTACACCTTC. Its translation: CAWRVSGTVGVGYTF.

The J gene is TRBJ2-7, the V gene TRBV5-1; D is ambiguous. CDR3 length: 14 amino acids. Germline V gene sequence: CDR1 SGHRS, CDR2 YFSETQ. Trimming cost V 0 bases and J 5 bases, with 12 bases left between them. DNA for the CDR3: TGCGCCAGCAGCTTGGCGGCGGATCTCGACGAGCAGTACTTC. Translating it yields CASSLAADLDEQYF.

The chain joins TRBV5-1 to TRBJ1-1; tentative D call: TRBD1 (6 bases). The germline gives CDR1 SGHRS, CDR2 YFSETQ. Deletions cut 3 bases from V and 1 base from J, with 10 bases between. The CDR3 consists of 14 residues. CDR3 sequence: CASSSNRANTEAFF. The CDR3 nucleotides are TGCGCCAGCAGCTCGAACAGGGCGAACACTGAAGCTTTCTTT.

This chain connects TRBV5-4 to TRBJ2-1, with 7 bases that match TRBD1. This CDR3 has 14 amino acids. Germline V lookup: CDR1 SGHNT, CDR2 YYREEE (reference sequence). After removal of 3 bases from V and 5 bases from J, the junction contained 5 bases not matched to a gene. CDR3 bases: TGTGCCAGCAGCTCTATTGGACAGGACAATGAGCAGTTCTTC. Translation gives CASSSIGQDNEQFF.